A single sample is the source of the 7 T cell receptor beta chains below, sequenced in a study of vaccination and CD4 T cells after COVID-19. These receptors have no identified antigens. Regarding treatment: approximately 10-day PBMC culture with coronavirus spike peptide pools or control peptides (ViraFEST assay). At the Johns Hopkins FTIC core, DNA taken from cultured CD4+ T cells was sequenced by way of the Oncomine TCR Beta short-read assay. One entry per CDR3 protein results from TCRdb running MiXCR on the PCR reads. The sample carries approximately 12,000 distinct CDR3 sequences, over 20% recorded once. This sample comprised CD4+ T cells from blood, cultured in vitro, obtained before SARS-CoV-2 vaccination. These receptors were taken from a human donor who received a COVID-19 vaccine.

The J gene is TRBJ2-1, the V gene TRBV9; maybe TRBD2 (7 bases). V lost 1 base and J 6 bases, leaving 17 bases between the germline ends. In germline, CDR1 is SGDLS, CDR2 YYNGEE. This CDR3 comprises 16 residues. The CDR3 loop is CASSVRGGALFNEQFF. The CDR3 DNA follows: TGTGCCAGCAGCGTAAGAGGGGGGGCACTCTTCAATGAGCAGTTCTTC.

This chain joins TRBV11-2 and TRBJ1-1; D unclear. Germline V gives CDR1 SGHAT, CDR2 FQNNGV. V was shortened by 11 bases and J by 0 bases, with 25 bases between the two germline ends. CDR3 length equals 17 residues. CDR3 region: CASERIITTTLNTEAFF. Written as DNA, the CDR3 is TGTGCCTCCGAACGAATTATCACGACGACGTTGAACACTGAAGCTTTCTTT. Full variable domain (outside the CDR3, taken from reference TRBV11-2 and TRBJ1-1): EAGVAQSPRYKIIEKRQSVAFWCNPISGHATLYWYQQILGQGPKLLIQFQNNGVVDDSQLPKDRFSAERLKGVDSTLKIQPAKLEDSAVYLCASERIITTTLNTEAFFGQGTRLTVV.

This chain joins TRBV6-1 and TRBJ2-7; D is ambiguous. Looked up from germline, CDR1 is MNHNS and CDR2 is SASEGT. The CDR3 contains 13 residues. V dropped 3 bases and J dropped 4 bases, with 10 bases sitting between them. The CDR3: CASSDEMWYEQYF. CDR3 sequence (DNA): TGTGCCAGCAGTGATGAGATGTGGTACGAGCAGTACTTC.

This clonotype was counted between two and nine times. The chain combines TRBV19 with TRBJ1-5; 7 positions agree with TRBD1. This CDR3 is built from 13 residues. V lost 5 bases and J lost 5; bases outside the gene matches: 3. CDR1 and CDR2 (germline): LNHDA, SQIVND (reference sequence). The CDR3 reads CASSGQDDQPQHF. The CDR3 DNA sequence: TGTGCCAGTAGTGGACAGGACGATCAGCCCCAGCATTTT.

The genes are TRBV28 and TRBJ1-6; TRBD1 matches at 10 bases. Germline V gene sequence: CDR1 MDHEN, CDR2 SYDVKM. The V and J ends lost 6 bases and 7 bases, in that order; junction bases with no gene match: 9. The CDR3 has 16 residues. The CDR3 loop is CASRRGQGMENSPLHF. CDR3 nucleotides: TGTGCCAGCAGGAGGGGACAGGGGATGGAGAATTCACCCCTCCACTTT.

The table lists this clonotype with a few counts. The CDR3, as DNA: TGTGCCAGCTCACCTCCGGGACTAGCGGGGCACAATGAGCAGTTCTTC. Amino acids: CASSPPGLAGHNEQFF. The V gene is TRBV18, the J gene TRBJ2-1, with 13 bases aligning to TRBD2. This CDR3 comprises 16 residues. Germline V gene sequence: CDR1 KGHSH, CDR2 LQKENI. V shed 3 bases, J shed 5 bases, and the junction held 4 bases outside the gene matches.

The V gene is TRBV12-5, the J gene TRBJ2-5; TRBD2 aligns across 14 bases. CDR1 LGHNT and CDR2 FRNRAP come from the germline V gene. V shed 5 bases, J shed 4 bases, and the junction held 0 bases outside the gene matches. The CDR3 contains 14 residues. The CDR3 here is CASGGLAGGETQYF. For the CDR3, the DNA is TGTGCTAGTGGTGGACTAGCGGGGGGAGAGACCCAGTACTTC.